This passage covers 14 T cell receptor beta chains from one sample sequenced in a study of post-analysis software for immune sequencing data. Findings and caveats of the study: Patients showed TRBV5-6, TRBV5-1 and TRBV20-1 among five TRBV segments more frequent than in controls.

Unique molecular identifiers featured in each of the TCR beta cDNA libraries. TCRdb re-analysed the PCR reads in MiXCR, keeping a single row per CDR3 protein. The data show about 820,000 distinct CDR3 sequences, under 70% seen once. These receptors have no identified antigens. Material for sequencing was blood. These receptors were collected from a girl aged 10 to 17 with multiple sclerosis.

The genes are TRBV10-3 and TRBJ2-1, with D possibly being TRBD2 (6 bases). Looked up from germline, CDR1 is ENHRY and CDR2 is SYGVKD. Trimming cost V 7 bases and J 4 bases, with 41 bases left between them. The CDR3 runs 23 residues. CDR3 DNA sequence: TGTGCCATCATTACGCGTCTTGACATATTGGGCGGGGATACCGACGGTCAATACAATGAGCAGTTCTTC. Translating it yields CAIITRLDILGGDTDGQYNEQFF.

The V gene is TRBV20-1, the J gene TRBJ2-7, with D perhaps matching TRBD1 (6 bases). The CDR3 spans 14 residues. The germline V and J ends were trimmed by 5 bases and 5 bases, with 19 bases remaining between them. Germline V gene sequence: CDR1 DFQATT, CDR2 SNEGSKA (reference sequence). The CDR3 spells CSAEQGAGMDEQYF. The CDR3 nucleotides are TGCAGTGCTGAACAGGGCGCCGGAATGGACGAGCAGTACTTC.

Details on this clonotype: A junction boundary mismatches the germline segment, possibly from a read error. This chain connects TRBV27 to TRBJ1-2; D ambiguous. Germline values: CDR1 MNHEY, CDR2 SMNVEV (reference sequence). This CDR3 has 18 residues. The CDR3 region has the DNA TGTGCCAGCAGTCGAGAGCACACGGCGGGGTTGGGGAACTACGGCTACACCTTC. It yields the protein CASSREHTAGLGNYGYTF.

This chain uses TRBV30 with TRBJ2-3; TRBD2 matches 12 bases. Germline V CDR1 and CDR2: GTSNPN, SVGIG (reference sequence). Germline trimming cut 0 bases from V and 2 bases from J; bases unmatched to any gene: 9. There are 18 residues in the CDR3. CDR3 in DNA: TGTGCCTGGAGTGTACGGCTAGCGGGGGGGCGTAACACAGATACGCAGTATTTT. It codes for CAWSVRLAGGRNTDTQYF.

This clonotype appeared a few times. The V call is TRBV20-1, the J call TRBJ2-7, with 10 nucleotides matching TRBD1. CDR3 length equals 17 residues. V gave up 4 bases and J gave up 0 bases; unmatched junction bases: 12. Germline V gives CDR1 DFQATT, CDR2 SNEGSKA (reference sequence). DNA for the CDR3: TGCAGTGCTATTAGACAGGGGGCAGCTAGCGACTCCTACGAGCAGTACTTC. Translated, it gives CSAIRQGAASDSYEQYF.

Only a few counts were recorded for this clonotype. The rearrangement joins TRBV6-5 to TRBJ2-1; no reliable D call. Germline-derived CDR1 and CDR2 are MNHEY and SVGAGI. V was cut by 4 bases and J by 5 bases, with 6 bases left in between. The CDR3 is made up of 12 amino acids. Here the CDR3 DNA reads TGTGCCAGCAGTTCACAGAACAATGAGCAGTTCTTC. Translating gives CASSSQNNEQFF.

This rearrangement joins TRBV7-3 to TRBJ2-2, with D maybe TRBD2 (6 bases). V was cut by 5 bases and J by 0 bases, with 16 bases left in between. Germline V gene lookup returns CDR1 SGHTA and CDR2 FQGTGA. The CDR3 totals 17 residues. The CDR3 loop reads CASSRRGGSANTGELFF. The CDR3 DNA sequence: TGTGCCAGCAGCAGGCGGGGCGGCTCGGCGAACACCGGGGAGCTGTTTTTT.

This chain uses TRBV7-8 with TRBJ2-4, with TRBD1 identical over 11 bases. The CDR3 contains 16 residues. The V gene's germline CDR1 is SGHVS and CDR2 FQNEAQ. V was clipped by 1 base and J by 6 bases; unmatched bases: 5. CDR3 amino acids: CASSLDAGTGGNIQYF. In nucleotides, the CDR3 is TGTGCCAGCAGCTTAGACGCCGGGACAGGGGGAAACATTCAGTACTTC.

The V call is TRBV7-2, the J call TRBJ2-7, with TRBD1 as a possible D gene (6 bases). The DNA end is a closer match to TRBJ2-5, so the J assignment may be wrong. CDR3 length: 15 residues. Germline loops: CDR1 SGHTA, CDR2 FQGNSA. The CDR3 here is CASSLGQGLVETQYF. In DNA form, the CDR3 reads TGTGCCAGCAGCTTAGGTCAGGGGCTGGTAGAGACCCAGTACTTC.

This clonotype was detected only a few times. The chain has TRBV12-3 or TRBV12-4 and TRBJ1-2, with no clear D. The length of the CDR3 is 14 residues. The germline V and J ends were trimmed by 6 bases and 4 bases, with 15 bases remaining between them. The CDR3 protein is CASSPQGRTYGYTF. CDR3 DNA sequence: TGTGCCAGCAGCCCTCAAGGACGGACCTATGGCTACACCTTC.

The chain joins TRBV7-3 to TRBJ2-3; 9 bases agree with TRBD1. The trim removed 4 bases at V and 11 bases at J, leaving 4 bases unmatched. CDR3 length equals 12 residues. CDR1 is SGHTA, CDR2 FQGTGA, per germline. This CDR3 is CASSSGQGMQYF. In DNA, the CDR3 is TGTGCCAGCAGCTCAGGACAGGGGATGCAGTATTTT. The whole variable domain, remainder taken from reference TRBV7-3 and TRBJ2-3, is GAGVSQTPSNKVTEKGKYVELRCDPISGHTALYWYRQSLGQGPEFLIYFQGTGAADDSGLPNDRFFAVRPEGSVSTLKIQRTERGDSAVYLCASSSGQGMQYFGPGTRLTVL.

The chain carries TRBV6-5 and TRBJ2-5, with 7 nucleotides matching TRBD1. The germline CDR1 and CDR2 sequences are MNHEY and SVGAGI. This CDR3 contains 15 residues. With V trimmed by 6 bases and J by 4 bases, 11 bases remained unmatched. CDR3 sequence reads: CASRGRQGVRETQYF. CDR3 nucleotide sequence: TGTGCCAGCAGAGGGAGACAGGGAGTACGAGAGACCCAGTACTTC.

This clonotype was picked up a small number of times. V is TRBV12-3 or TRBV12-4 and J is TRBJ1-1, with D possibly being TRBD1 (5 bases). Trimming cost V 5 bases and J 4 bases, with 8 bases left between them. The CDR3 is made up of 12 amino acids. The DNA of the CDR3 is TGTGCCAGCAGTCCCCAGGGCACTGAAGCTTTCTTT. Protein product: CASSPQGTEAFF.

The chain combines TRBV12-3 or TRBV12-4 with TRBJ1-1, with 8 nucleotides matching TRBD1. The CDR3 is 14 amino acids. V shed 8 bases and J 9 bases; nucleotides not matched to a gene: 14. The CDR3 protein is CASAYGRAGGQAFF. The CDR3 nucleotides are TGTGCCAGCGCTTACGGCAGGGCAGGGGGCCAAGCTTTCTTT.